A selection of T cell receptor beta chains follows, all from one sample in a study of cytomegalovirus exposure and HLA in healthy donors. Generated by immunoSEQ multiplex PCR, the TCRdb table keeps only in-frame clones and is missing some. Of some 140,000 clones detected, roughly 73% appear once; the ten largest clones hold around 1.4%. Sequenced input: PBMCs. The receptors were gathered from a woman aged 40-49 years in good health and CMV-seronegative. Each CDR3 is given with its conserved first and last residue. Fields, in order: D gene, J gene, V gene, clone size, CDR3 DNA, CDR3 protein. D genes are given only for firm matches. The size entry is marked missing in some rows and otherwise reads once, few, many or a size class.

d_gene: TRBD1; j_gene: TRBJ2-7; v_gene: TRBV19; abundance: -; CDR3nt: TGTGCCAGTAGTAAGCCGGGACAGCAGTACGAGCAGTACTTC; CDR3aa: CASSKPGQQYEQYF
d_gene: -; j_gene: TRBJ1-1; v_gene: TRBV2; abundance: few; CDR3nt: TGTGCCAGCAGTACAGGCTCCACTGAAGCTTTCTTT; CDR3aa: CASSTGSTEAFF
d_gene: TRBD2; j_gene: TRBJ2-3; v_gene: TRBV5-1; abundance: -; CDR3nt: TGCGCCAGCACTGACAGCGGGGGGTTACGTACGCAGTATTTT; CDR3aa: CASTDSGGLRTQYF
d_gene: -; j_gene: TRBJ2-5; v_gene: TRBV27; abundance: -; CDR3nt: TGTGCCAGCAGTTCGCTGGGGCAGACCCAGTACTTC; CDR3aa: CASSSLGQTQYF
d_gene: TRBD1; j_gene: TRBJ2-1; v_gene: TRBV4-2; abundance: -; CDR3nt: TGTGCCAGCAGCCAAGAAGGGGACAGGGTAGGTGAGCAGTTCTTC; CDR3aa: CASSQEGDRVGEQFF
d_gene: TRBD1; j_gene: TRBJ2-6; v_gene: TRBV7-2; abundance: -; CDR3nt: TGTGCCAGCAGCCGCAGGGACAGGGGTACAGCTGGGGCCAACGTCCTGACTTTC; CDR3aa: CASSRRDRGTAGANVLTF
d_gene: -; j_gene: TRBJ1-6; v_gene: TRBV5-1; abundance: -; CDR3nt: TGCGCCAGCACCCGGAGTGTGCAGACGAGCTCCTATAATTCACCCCTCCACTTT; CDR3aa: CASTRSVQTSSYNSPLHF
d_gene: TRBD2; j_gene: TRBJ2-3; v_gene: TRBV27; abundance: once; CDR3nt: TGTGCCAGCAGTCCAAGACTAGCGGGGTTCACAGATACGCAGTATTTT; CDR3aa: CASSPRLAGFTDTQYF
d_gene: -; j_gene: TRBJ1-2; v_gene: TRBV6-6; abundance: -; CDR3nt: TGTGCCAGCACTCCTCCGGGGAGGGGTGCCTATGGCTACACCTTC; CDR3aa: CASTPPGRGAYGYTF
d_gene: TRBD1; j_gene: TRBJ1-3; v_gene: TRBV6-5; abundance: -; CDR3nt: TGTGCCAGCAGTTACGTTGGGACAGGCTCTGGAAACACCATATATTTT; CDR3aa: CASSYVGTGSGNTIYF
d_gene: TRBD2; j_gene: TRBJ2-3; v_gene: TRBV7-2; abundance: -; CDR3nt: TGTGCCAGCAGCACCGGGCTAGCGGGGGGGCGTACGCAGTATTTT; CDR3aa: CASSTGLAGGRTQYF
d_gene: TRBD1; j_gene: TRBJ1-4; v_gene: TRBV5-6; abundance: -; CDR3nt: TGTGCCAGCAGCTGGGGGACAGGGAGTGAAAAACTGTTTTTT; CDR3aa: CASSWGTGSEKLFF
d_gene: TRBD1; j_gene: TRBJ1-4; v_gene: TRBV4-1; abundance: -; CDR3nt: TGCGCCAGCAGCCAATGCCCGACAGGGGCAGGAGAAAAACTGTTTTTT; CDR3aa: CASSQCPTGAGEKLFF
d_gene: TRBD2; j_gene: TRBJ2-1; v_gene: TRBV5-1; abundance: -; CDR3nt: TGCGCCAGCAGCTTTAGCTTCCAGCGGGGGGACCTAACCTACAATGAGCAGTTCTTC; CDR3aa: CASSFSFQRGDLTYNEQFF
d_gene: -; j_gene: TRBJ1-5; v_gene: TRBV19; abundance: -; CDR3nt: TGTGCCAGTAGTTCAGGGGCCCTTCAGCCCCAGCATTTT; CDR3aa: CASSSGALQPQHF
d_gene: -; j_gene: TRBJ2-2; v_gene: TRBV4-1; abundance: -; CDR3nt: TGCGCCAGCAGCCAATTCTCGGGGGGCACGACCGGGGAGCTGTTTTTT; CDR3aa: CASSQFSGGTTGELFF
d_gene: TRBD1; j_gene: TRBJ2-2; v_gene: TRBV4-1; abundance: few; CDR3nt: TGCGCCAGCAGCCAGAGGGGACAGGGGAACACCGGGGAGCTGTTTTTT; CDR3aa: CASSQRGQGNTGELFF
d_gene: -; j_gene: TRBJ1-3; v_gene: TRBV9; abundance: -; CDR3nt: TGTGCCAGCAGCGTAGGAGGAGGCGGAAACACCATATATTTT; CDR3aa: CASSVGGGGNTIYF
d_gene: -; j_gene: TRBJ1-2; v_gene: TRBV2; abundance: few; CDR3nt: TGTGCCAGCAGGGACTACCGGGACTCTTATGGCTACACCTTC; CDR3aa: CASRDYRDSYGYTF
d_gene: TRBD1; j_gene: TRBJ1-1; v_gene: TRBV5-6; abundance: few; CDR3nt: TGTGCCAGCAGCTTGGAAGGGGGCGAGGGCACTGAAGCTTTCTTT; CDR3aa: CASSLEGGEGTEAFF
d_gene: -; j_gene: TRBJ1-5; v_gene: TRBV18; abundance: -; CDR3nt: TGTGCCAGCTCACCTAATATTCTACCGACGGGGAATCAGCCCCAGCATTTT; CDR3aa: CASSPNILPTGNQPQHF
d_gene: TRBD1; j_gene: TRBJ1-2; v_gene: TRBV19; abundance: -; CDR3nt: TGTGCCAGTAGTGTCGGACAGGGAAACCCCTATGGCTACACCTTC; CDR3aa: CASSVGQGNPYGYTF
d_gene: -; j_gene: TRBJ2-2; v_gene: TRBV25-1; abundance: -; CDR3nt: TGTGCCAGCAGTTTTTTTAACAGCGGAAACACCGGGGAGCTGTTTTTT; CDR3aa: CASSFFNSGNTGELFF
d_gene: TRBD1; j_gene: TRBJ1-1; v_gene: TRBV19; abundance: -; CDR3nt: TGTGCCAGTAGTATAGGAGGAGGGGGCGTTCGTCAAGCTTTCTTT; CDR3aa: CASSIGGGGVRQAFF
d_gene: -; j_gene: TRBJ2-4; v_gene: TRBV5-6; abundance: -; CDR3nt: TGTGCCAGCAGCTCTCGGAAGGAGATCAAAAACATTCAGTACTTC; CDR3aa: CASSSRKEIKNIQYF
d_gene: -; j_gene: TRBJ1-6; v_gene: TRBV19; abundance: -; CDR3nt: TGTGCCAGTAGTATCTCAACAGCGGCTCCTTCACCCCTCCACTTT; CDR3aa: CASSISTAAPSPLHF
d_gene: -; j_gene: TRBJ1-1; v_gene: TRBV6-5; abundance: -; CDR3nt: TGTGCCAGCAGCCAAACTACAGGAAACACTGAAGCTTTCTTT; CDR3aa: CASSQTTGNTEAFF
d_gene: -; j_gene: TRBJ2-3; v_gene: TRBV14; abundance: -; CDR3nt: TGTGCCAGCAGCCTAGTGTCAGATACGCAGTATTTT; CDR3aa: CASSLVSDTQYF
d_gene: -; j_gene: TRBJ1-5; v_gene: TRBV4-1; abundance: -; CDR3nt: TGCGCCAGCAGCCAAGGGGGGGTACCCAATCAGCCCCAGCATTTT; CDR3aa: CASSQGGVPNQPQHF
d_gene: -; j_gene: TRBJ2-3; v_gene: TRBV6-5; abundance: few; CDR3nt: TGTGCCAGCTTTCCGGGACTCAGCACAGATACGCAGTATTTT; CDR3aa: CASFPGLSTDTQYF
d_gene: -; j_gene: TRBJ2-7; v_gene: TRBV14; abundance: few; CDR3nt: TGTGCCAGCAGCCAAGACTTGGCAGGGGCTCGGTACTTC; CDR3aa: CASSQDLAGARYF
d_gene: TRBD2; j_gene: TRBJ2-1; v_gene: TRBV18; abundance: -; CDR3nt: TGTGCCAGCTCACCACGAGGCCAACTAGCGGTCAATGAGCAGTTCTTC; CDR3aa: CASSPRGQLAVNEQFF
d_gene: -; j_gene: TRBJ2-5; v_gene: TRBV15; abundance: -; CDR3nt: TGTGCCACCAGCAGAGTATGGTCTCGGGTGAGGACCCAGTACTTC; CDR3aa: CATSRVWSRVRTQYF
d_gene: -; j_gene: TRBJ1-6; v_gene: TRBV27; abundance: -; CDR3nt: TGTGCCAGCAGTTACTCTATGACAGGAAGTTCACCCCTCCACTTT; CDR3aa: CASSYSMTGSSPLHF
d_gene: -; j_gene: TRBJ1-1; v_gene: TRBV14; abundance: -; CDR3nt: TGTGCCAGCAGCCAAGACGTGTGGGACATCCCGAACACTGAAGCTTTCTTT; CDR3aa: CASSQDVWDIPNTEAFF
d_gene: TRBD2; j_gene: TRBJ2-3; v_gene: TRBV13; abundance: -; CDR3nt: TGTGCCAGCAGCTCGCGGGGGGGGGCAGATACGCAGTATTTT; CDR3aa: CASSSRGGADTQYF
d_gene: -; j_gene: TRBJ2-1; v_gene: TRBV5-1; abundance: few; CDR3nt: TGCGCCAGCAGCCCGGGACATTCTCCCTACAATGAGCAGTTCTTC; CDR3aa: CASSPGHSPYNEQFF
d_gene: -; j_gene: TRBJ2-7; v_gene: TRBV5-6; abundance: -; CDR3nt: TGTGCCAGCAGCACTGACTACGAGCAGTACTTC; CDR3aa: CASSTDYEQYF
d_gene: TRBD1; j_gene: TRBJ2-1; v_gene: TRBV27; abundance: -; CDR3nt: TGTGCCAGCAGTTTTTCCCTCCGAGGGGGCCCCTACAATGAGCAGTTCTTC; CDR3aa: CASSFSLRGGPYNEQFF
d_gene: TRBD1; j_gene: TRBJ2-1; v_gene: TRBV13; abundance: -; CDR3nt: TGTGCCAGCAGCGGTGGACAGGGGGCGGCTAGCGGACTGTTACGACTTAAGGGCAATGAGCAGTTCTTC; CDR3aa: CASSGGQGAASGLLRLKGNEQFF
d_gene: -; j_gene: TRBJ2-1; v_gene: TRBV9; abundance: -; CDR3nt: TGTGCCAGCAGCGTAGAAGGAAGCGGCCGGCAGTTCTTC; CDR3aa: CASSVEGSGRQFF